This T cell receptor beta chain was found in a study of cytomegalovirus exposure and HLA in healthy donors (dated by TCRdb to 2016 to 2017). In the study overall: In an earlier analysis of under 750 of the donors, 276 Gb of sequence data and 120 million or so unique TCR beta sequences from about 179 million T cells were reported. An early release that covered several hundred HLA-typed donors contained 300 to 350 gigabases of sequencing data and tens of millions of unique TCR sequences. The genetic ancestry cluster associated with self-reported Caucasian donors included around 76% of the roughly 360 genotyped donors. The study aimed to test whether cataloging public T cell receptors could reveal signatures of past pathogen exposure. The T cell repertoires of several hundred subjects were profiled by immunosequencing and related to cytomegalovirus serostatus. Along with the roughly 710-subject first cohort, a separate validation cohort of approximately 110 different subjects was used. High-throughput TCR immunosequencing, statistical association of individual TCRs with disease status, and machine learning were combined to predict cytomegalovirus infection status. To study patterns of TCR occurrence, a later analysis re-analyzed previously published TCR beta repertoires from 650 to 750 donors and added high-resolution HLA genotyping. Rather than using new phenotypic data, the later analysis identified candidate immune exposures from TCR beta sequences and from how often those sequences occurred across donors. In an earlier analysis of more than 550 of the donors, high-throughput TCR beta sequencing was used to judge whether each TCR beta V gene segment behaved as functional or pseudogenic. Donor age, sex, ethnicity and CMV serostatus were compiled alongside the repertoire data. In a later genetic analysis, genome-wide SNP genotypes for about 55% of the roughly 670 donors were used, and that subset was treated as a discovery cohort. Every discovery cohort repertoire had been produced on one sequencing platform. HLA typing covered class I and class II loci at four-digit resolution. Typing coverage differed by locus: A, B, C, DRB1 and DQB1 were typed in about 620-630 donors, DQA1 in about 510, DPA1 in around 610, and DPB1 in 472. Because of strong linkage in the cohort, 4 to 6 DR-DQ haplotypes were treated as single units for association and clustering. Among some 410 genotyped donors of the cohort, an average of about 240,000 unique TCR beta nucleotide sequences were sequenced per donor, roughly 20% of them non-productive. Overall results and qualifications from the work: Immune exposure information for the cohort was limited to CMV serostatus. A total of 150 to 200 TCR beta chains were listed by the study as associated with cytomegalovirus. Broadly in line with IMGT annotations, most TCR beta V segments showed up in productive rearrangements about 90% or about 30% of the time in an earlier analysis of around 600 of the donors. In both the original and validation cohorts, the classifier was reported to diagnose cytomegalovirus status with high specificity and sensitivity. Most CMV-associated TCR beta chains appeared to be HLA-restricted in a later analysis, and the HLA associations seemed to be driven largely by CMV exposure. Some IMGT-functional V segments, including TRBV6-2 and TRBV6-3, could not be told apart with the 87-base-pair reads, so those segments were excluded. A further reported finding was that TCR beta sequences accurately predicted the HLA-A and HLA-B alleles for most subjects in the first cohort. Only TCR beta chains were sequenced in this cohort, and the absence of alpha or paired-chain data limited detectable features. A later genetic analysis associated a missense DCLRE1C variant with V-gene and J-gene trimming of TCR beta chains, and an independent cohort replicated the association. In a later analysis, HLA-associated TCR beta chains showed more clonal expansion and lower generation probabilities than non-associated chains that were equally common. Linkage disequilibrium might explain the correlated functional status among segregating V segments, but an unknown experimental factor could not be ruled out. The authors suggested that the approach could potentially be extended to other disease states and immunological phenotypes. A few of the identified cytomegalovirus-associated TCR beta chains were confirmed in vitro to be specific for cytomegalovirus antigens. According to a later analysis, parvovirus B19, influenza, CMV and Epstein-Barr virus appeared linked to several top co-occurrence clusters. Because some donors lacked HLA typing at each locus, the association tests relied only on the typed subset. In a later genetic analysis, fewer N-insertions in productive TCRs were reported among donors in an Asian-associated ancestry cluster than the approximately 670-donor mean. The sequencing pipeline was judged likely to have produced a cluster of highly shared sequence variants as a technical artifact. While some public TCRs were present in many individuals, most TCR sequences turned up only very rarely across donors. Sequencing depth was assumed to be roughly uniform across donors in the presence/absence analyses, though that assumption may not hold. In a later analysis, the rate of TCR association differed among HLA loci, with DRB1 alleles having the most associated TCRs and HLA-C alleles having the fewest. Because counts were too low, around 17 rarely observed V segments, including chromosome 9 orphons, were left out of the earlier analysis of 500 to 650 of the donors. When HLA alleles, especially DR and DQ, strongly co-occurred, attributing TCR associations to individual alleles was difficult. Specific HLA alleles were associated with over 15,000 TCR beta sequences at a false discovery rate of 0.05 in a later analysis.

In regard to this clone: Its target antigen remains unknown. The input lacks base qualities; no much larger clone sits a single base away.

In total, 600 or so healthy bone marrow donors made up the cohort. All cohort members were sampled while nominally healthy, although unrecorded immune exposures were likely present. The donor was CMV seronegative and was included in the group of approximately 350 seronegative cohort members. A peripheral blood sample was provided by each donor, and peripheral blood mononuclear cells were used for TCR beta sequencing. Genomic DNA extraction from the blood cell samples was performed with the Qiagen DNeasy Blood Extraction Kit. The germline V gene gives CDR1 as MNHNS and CDR2 as SASEGT. The junction shows trimming of 6 bases on V and 5 bases on J, and the gene matches do not reach 10 bases of it. From its cysteine to its phenylalanine, the CDR3 spans 15 amino acids. The read is trimmed to its CDR3 DNA, 45 bases read in frame from base 1. Library generation was performed with the immunoSEQ multiplex PCR assay. For the multiplex PCR, a mixture combining 60 forward primers for TCR Vbeta segments and 13 reverse primers for TCR Jbeta segments was used. Amplification of the CDR3 region of rearranged TCR beta genes was performed with a multiplex PCR assay on genomic DNA. Amplified TCR beta libraries were sequenced as 87-base-pair reads on the Illumina HiSeq System. Under the source paper's analysis protocol: A later analysis tallied 75 million to 85 million unique TCR beta chains across the 666 repertoires, and approximately 11 million of those chains were shared by two or more donors. A nearest-neighbor algorithm error-corrected the raw reads and collapsed the reads into unique sequences, merging closely related sequences to remove PCR and sequencing errors. V, D and J gene segments were assigned by aligning CDR3 sequences to IMGT reference sequences. Each retained sequence needed at least a six-nucleotide match to both a V gene segment and a J gene segment. Rearrangements were called productive when the CDR3 lacked stop codons and stayed in frame with V and J; all others were non-productive. Following IMGT convention, CDR3 was defined as the stretch from the second conserved V-encoded cysteine up to the conserved J-encoded phenylalanine. The earlier analysis of fewer than 750 of the donors excluded sequences that lacked an unambiguous match to a single V gene segment. In an earlier analysis of approximately 550 of the donors, V segments were called functional above 56.7% productive rearrangements and were called segregating when the between-donor standard deviation exceeded 5%. To diagnose cytomegalovirus status from the catalog of TCR beta chain sequences, a statistical classification framework was built. In a later analysis, V and J genes were assigned by comparing TCR nucleotide sequences against IMGT/GENE-DB human TR gene sequences. The TCRdist pipeline was used in a later analysis to assign CDR3 sequences and most-parsimonious VDJ recombination scenarios. In a later analysis, each TCR beta chain was defined by its CDR3 amino acid sequence together with its V-gene family, and reads lacking a unique V-gene family were excluded. In a later analysis, approximately 590 highly shared, low-generation-probability nucleotide sequences were removed to address suspected cross-contamination and a sequencing artifact. In a later analysis, a clonal expansion index for each public chain was calculated from normalized within-repertoire ranks of inferred template counts. Generation probabilities in a later analysis came from a VDJ recombination model fitted to out-of-frame rearrangements, and those results were checked against IGoR. A later analysis scored TCR-TCR, TCR-HLA and TCR-CMV co-occurrence with hypergeometric tests, applying a repertoire-size bias correction to TCR pairs. False discovery rates were estimated in a later analysis by permuting HLA or CMV assignments 20 times. A later analysis grouped co-occurring TCRs with DBSCAN, adding TCRdist sequence similarity when clustering within HLA-allele-positive subsets. Repertoires with fewer than 30,000 or more than 120,000 public chains were left out of co-occurrence clustering, as were about 5 repertoires with anomalous nucleotide sharing. What TCRdb holds here is the immuneACCESS table cut down to in-frame rearrangements. Part of the clones is not present; checked against another copy, under half of the missing clones reflect an unresolved V gene, and the others are unexplained. Clone size and the V and J calls come from that table; the DNA yielded D and trimming. The sample records approximately 170,000 clones, around 85% of which are singletons. 1% of the sample goes to the ten largest clones.

The TCR originated in a boy between 2 and 15 years old in good health and CMV-seronegative. The sequenced material came from PBMCs. The sequence is built from TRBV6-1 and TRBJ1-1; TRBD1 aligns with 9 central bases. The CDR3 region has the sequence CASSAEQGATTEAFF. The sequence in DNA is TGTGCCAGCAGCGCCGAACAGGGGGCTACTACTGAAGCTTTCTTT.